The subject of this entry is one TCR beta chain. Its target is unknown. Other DNA sequences in the sample encode the same CDR3. The ends lost 4 bases at V and 5 bases at J; junction bases unmatched: 2. Per germline, CDR1 SGDLS and CDR2 YYNGEE. This CDR3 is built from 14 residues. The source of the sample is a study of cytomegalovirus exposure and HLA in healthy donors. Turning to the study itself: Of all 360 or so donors who were genotyped, 75% to 90% belonged to the Caucasian-associated ancestry cluster.

Overall study results and limits: Previous analysis showed most TCR beta V segments were productive about 87% or about 30% of the time. Presence/absence analyses treated sequencing depth as roughly uniform across donors.

PCR primers comprised 60 Vbeta and 13 Jbeta primers. As originally analysed: There were about 80 million unique TCR beta chains by a later count, and approximately 11 million of them were shared. Clones were sequenced by immunoSEQ multiplex PCR, and TCRdb holds only the in-frame ones, with some missing. That table supplies the V and J calls and clone size; D and trimming were determined from the DNA. Found here are 87,000 or so clones; the top ten clones hold approximately 15%. The sample was PBMCs. This clonotype originated in a man aged 45-65 years in good health and CMV-seropositive. The rearrangement links TRBV9 to TRBJ1-4; 10 nucleotides agree with TRBD1. The CDR3 sequence: CASSRDRGNEKLFF. CDR3 DNA sequence: TGTGCCAGCAGCCGGGACAGGGGAAATGAAAAACTGTTTTTT.